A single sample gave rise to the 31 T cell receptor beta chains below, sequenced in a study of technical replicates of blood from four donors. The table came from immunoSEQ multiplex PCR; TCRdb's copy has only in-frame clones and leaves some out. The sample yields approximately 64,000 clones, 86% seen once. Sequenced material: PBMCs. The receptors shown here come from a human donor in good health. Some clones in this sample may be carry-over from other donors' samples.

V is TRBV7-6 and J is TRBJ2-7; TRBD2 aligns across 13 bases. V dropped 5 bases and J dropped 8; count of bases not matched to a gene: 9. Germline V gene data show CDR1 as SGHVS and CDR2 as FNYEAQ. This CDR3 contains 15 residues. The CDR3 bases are TGTGCCAGCAGCCAGTCGGGACTAGCGGGGATCAAGCAGTACTTC. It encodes CASSQSGLAGIKQYF.

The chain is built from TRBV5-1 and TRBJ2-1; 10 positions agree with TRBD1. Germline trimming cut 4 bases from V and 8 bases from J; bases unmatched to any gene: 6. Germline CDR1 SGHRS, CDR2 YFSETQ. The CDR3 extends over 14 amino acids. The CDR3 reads CASSPGQGGYEQFF. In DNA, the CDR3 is TGCGCCAGCAGCCCAGGACAGGGGGGGTATGAGCAGTTCTTC. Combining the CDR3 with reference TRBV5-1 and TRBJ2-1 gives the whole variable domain KAGVTQTPRYLIKTRGQQVTLSCSPISGHRSVSWYQQTPGQGLQFLFEYFSETQRNKGNFPGRFSGRQFSNSRSEMNVSTLELGDSALYLCASSPGQGGYEQFFGPGTRLTVL.

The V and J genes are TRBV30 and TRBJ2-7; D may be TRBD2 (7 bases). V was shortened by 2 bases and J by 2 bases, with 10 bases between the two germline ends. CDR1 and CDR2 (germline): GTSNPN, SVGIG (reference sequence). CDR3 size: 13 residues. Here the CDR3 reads CAWSRGATYEQYF. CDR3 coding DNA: TGTGCCTGGAGTCGGGGGGCTACCTACGAGCAGTACTTC.

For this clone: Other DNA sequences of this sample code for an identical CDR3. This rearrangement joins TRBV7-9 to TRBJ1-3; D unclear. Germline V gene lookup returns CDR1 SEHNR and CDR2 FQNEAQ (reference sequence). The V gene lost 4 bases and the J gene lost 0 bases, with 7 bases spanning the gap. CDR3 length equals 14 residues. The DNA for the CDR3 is TGTGCCAGCAGCTCTTTATCCTCTGGAAACACCATATATTTT. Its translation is CASSSLSSGNTIYF.

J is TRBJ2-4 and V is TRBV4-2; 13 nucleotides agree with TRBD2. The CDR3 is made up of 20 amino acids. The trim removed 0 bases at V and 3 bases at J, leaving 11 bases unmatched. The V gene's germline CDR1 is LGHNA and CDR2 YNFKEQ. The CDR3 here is CASSQEGTSGRARVKNIQYF. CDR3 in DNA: TGTGCCAGCAGCCAAGAAGGAACTAGCGGGAGGGCCAGGGTCAAAAACATTCAGTACTTC.

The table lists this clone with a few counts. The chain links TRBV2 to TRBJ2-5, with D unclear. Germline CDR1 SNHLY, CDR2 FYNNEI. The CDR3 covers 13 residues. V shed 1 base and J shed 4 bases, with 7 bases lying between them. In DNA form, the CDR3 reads TGTGCCAGCAGTGAAGGGTCGGGAGAGACCCAGTACTTC. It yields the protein CASSEGSGETQYF.

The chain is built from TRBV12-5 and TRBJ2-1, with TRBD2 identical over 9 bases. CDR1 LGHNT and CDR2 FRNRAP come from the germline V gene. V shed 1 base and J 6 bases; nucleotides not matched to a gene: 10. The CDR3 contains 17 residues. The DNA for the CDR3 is TGTGCTAGTGGTTTGGGCAACCTCGCGGGGGGGCGCAATGAGCAGTTCTTC. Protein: CASGLGNLAGGRNEQFF.

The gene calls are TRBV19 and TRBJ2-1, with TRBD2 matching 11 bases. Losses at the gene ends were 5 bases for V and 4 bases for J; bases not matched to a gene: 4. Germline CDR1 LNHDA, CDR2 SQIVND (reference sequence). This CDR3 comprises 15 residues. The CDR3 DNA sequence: TGTGCCAGTAGTTCCGGGACTAGCGGATACAATGAGCAGTTCTTC. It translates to CASSSGTSGYNEQFF.

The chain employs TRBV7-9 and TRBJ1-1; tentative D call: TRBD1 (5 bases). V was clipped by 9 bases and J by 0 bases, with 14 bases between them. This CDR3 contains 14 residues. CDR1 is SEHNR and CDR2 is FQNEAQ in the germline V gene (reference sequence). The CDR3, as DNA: TGTGCCAGTCGTGGGCAGGACATGAACACTGAAGCTTTCTTT. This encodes CASRGQDMNTEAFF.

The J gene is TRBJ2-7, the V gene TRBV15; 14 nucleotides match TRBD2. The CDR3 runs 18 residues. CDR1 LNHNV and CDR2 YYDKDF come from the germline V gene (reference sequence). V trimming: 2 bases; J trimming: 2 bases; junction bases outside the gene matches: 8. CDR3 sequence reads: CATSRIRGGLAGAYEQYF. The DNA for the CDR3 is TGTGCCACCAGCAGAATCCGGGGGGGACTAGCGGGAGCCTACGAGCAGTACTTC.

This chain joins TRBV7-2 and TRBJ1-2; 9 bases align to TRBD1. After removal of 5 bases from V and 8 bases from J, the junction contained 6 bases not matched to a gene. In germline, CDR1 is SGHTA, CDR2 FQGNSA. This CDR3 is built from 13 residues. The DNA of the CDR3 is TGTGCCAGCAGCATTGGGACAGGGCGAGGCTACACCTTC. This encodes CASSIGTGRGYTF.

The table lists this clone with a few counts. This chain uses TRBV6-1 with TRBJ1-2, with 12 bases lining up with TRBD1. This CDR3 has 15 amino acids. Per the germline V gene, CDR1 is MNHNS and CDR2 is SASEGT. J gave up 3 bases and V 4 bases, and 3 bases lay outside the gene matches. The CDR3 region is CASSGGTGGDYGYTF. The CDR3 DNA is TGTGCCAGCAGTGGGGGGACAGGGGGCGACTATGGCTACACCTTC.

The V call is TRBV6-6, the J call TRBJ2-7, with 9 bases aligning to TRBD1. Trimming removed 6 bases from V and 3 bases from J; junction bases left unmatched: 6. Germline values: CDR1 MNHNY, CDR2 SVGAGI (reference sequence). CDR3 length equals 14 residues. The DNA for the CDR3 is TGTGCCAGCAGACAAGGGACAGGGAGCTACGAGCAGTACTTC. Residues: CASRQGTGSYEQYF.

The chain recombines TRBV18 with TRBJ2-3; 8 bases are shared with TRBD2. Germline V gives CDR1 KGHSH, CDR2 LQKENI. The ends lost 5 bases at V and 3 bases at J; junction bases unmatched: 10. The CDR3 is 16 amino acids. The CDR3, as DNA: TGTGCCAGCTCAACCAGCGGGAGAGGGTCTACAGATACGCAGTATTTT. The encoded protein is CASSTSGRGSTDTQYF.

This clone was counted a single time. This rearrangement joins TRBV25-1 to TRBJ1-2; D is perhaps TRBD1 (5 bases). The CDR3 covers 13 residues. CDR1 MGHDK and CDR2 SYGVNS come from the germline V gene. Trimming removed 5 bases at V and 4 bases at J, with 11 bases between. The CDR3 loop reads CASSKDMIYGYTF. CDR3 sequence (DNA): TGTGCCAGCAGTAAGGACATGATCTATGGCTACACCTTC.

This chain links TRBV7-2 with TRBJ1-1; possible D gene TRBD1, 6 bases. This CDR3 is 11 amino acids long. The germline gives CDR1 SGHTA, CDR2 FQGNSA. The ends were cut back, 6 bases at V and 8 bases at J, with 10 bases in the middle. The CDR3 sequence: CASRARGEAFF. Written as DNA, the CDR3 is TGTGCCAGCAGGGCTAGGGGGGAAGCTTTCTTT.

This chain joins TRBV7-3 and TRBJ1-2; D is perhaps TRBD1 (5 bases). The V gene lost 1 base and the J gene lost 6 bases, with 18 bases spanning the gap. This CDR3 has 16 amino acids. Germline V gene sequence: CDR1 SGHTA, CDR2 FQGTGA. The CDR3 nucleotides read TGTGCCAGCAGCTTAAGGGGAGGGGCCGGTAGGGATGGCTACACCTTC. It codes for CASSLRGGAGRDGYTF.

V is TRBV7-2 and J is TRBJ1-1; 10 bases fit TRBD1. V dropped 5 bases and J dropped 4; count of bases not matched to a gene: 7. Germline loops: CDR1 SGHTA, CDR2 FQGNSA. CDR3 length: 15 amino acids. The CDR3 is CASSKTGGAATEAFF. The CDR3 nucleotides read TGTGCCAGCAGCAAGACAGGGGGCGCGGCCACTGAAGCTTTCTTT.

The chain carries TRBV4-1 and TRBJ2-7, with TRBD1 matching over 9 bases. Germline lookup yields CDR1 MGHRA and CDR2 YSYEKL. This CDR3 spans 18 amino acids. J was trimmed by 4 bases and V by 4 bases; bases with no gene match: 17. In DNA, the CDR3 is TGCGCCAGCAGCCCAGGAATCGGACAGGGGTCACTATTTTACGAGCAGTACTTC. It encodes CASSPGIGQGSLFYEQYF.

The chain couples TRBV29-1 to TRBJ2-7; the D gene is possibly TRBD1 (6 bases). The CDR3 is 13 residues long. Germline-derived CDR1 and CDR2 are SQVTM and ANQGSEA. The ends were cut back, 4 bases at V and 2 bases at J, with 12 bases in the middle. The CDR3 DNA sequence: TGCAGCGTTGGTAGGGCAGGGGCCTACGAGCAGTACTTC. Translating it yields CSVGRAGAYEQYF.

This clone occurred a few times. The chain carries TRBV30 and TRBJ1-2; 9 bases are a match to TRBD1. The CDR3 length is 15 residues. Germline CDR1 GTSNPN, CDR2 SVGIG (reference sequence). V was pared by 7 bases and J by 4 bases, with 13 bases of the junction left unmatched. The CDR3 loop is CASYRDRAFSYGYTF. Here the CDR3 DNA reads TGTGCCTCGTACCGGGACAGGGCGTTTTCCTATGGCTACACCTTC.

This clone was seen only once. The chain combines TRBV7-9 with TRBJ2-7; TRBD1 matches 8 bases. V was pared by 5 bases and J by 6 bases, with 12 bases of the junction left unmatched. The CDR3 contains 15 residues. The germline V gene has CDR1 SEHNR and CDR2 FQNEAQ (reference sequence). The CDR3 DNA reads TGTGCCAGCAGCGAAGAGACAGGGGCTGCCCTCGAGCAGTACTTC. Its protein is CASSEETGAALEQYF.

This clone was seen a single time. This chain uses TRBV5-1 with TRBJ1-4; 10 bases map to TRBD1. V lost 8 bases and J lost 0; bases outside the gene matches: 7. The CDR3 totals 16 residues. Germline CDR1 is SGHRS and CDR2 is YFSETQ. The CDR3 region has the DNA TGCGCCAGTAACCTGGGACAGGGGACAACTAATGAAAAACTGTTTTTT. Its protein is CASNLGQGTTNEKLFF.

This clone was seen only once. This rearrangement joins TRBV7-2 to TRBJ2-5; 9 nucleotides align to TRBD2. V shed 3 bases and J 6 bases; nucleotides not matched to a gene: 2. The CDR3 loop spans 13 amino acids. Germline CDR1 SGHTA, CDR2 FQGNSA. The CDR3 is CASSFSGGKTQYF. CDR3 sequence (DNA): TGTGCCAGCAGCTTTAGCGGGGGAAAGACCCAGTACTTC.

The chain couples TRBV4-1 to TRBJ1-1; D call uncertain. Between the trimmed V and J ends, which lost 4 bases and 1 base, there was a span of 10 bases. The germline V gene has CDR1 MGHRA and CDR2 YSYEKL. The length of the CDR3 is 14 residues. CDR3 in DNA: TGCGCCAGCAGCCCCGGTGCGTGGAACACTGAAGCTTTCTTT. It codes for CASSPGAWNTEAFF.

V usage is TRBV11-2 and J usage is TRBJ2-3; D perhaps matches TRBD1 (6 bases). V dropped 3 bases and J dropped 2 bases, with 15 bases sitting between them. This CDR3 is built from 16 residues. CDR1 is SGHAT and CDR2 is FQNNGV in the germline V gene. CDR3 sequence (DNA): TGTGCCAGCAGCTTCACCAGGGGCTCCTCCACAGATACGCAGTATTTT. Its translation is CASSFTRGSSTDTQYF.

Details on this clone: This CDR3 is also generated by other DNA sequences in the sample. CDR3 protein: CASSQPRDSPYNEQFF. The CDR3 coding sequence is TGCGCCAGCAGCCAACCCAGGGACTCCCCTTACAATGAGCAGTTCTTC. This rearrangement joins TRBV4-1 to TRBJ2-1, with a weak D call TRBD2 (6 bases). CDR3 length: 16 amino acids. The V and J ends lost 2 bases and 4 bases respectively, with 15 bases between them. Germline V CDR1 and CDR2: MGHRA, YSYEKL.

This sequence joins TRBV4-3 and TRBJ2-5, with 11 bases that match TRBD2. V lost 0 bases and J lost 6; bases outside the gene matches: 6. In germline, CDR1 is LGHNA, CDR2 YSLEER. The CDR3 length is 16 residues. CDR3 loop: CASSQDRSGGAQTQYF. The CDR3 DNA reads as TGCGCCAGCAGCCAAGATCGTAGCGGGGGGGCGCAGACCCAGTACTTC.

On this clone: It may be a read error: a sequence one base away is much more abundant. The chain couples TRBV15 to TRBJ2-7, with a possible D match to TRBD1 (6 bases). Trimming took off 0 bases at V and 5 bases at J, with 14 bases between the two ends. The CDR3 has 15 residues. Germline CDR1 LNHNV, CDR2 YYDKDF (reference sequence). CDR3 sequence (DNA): TGTGCCACCAGCAGAGAGAGCCAGGGGCTCGACGAGCAGTACTTC. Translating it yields CATSRESQGLDEQYF. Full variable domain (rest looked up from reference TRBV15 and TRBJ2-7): DAMVIQNPRYQVTQFGKPVTLSCSQTLNHNVMYWYQQKSSQAPKLLFHYYDKDFNNEADTPDNFQSRRPNTSFCFLDIRSPGLGDTAMYLCATSRESQGLDEQYFGPGTRLTVT.

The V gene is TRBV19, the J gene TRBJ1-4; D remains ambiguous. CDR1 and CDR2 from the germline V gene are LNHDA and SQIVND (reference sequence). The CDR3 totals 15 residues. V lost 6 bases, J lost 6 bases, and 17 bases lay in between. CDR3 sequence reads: CASSIHTIWDEKLFF. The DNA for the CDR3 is TGTGCCAGTAGCATACATACTATATGGGATGAAAAACTGTTTTTT.

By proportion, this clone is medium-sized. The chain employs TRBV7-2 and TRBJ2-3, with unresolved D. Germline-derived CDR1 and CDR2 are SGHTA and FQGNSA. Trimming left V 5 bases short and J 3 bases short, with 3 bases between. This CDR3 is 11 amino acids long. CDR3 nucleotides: TGTGCCAGCAGCGTAACAGATACGCAGTATTTT. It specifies CASSVTDTQYF.